This TCR beta chain was recorded in a study of CXCR3-negative and CXCR3-positive naive CD8 T cells (dated by TCRdb to about 2019). For the wider study: In total, some 150 million TRB reads were obtained, which works out to roughly 1.5 +/- 0.3 million reads per library. Diversity and physicochemical repertoire analyses covered 11 donors pooled from two independent experiments. For the TRBV-TRBJ cluster analysis, the naive subsets came from 5 donors, while the memory cells came from 3 donors.

In regard to this clonotype: Its cognate antigen has yet to be identified.

Each CD8+ T cell subset was flow-sorted in triplicate, and 300,000 or so cells per subset were placed directly into RLT lysis buffer. To keep memory contaminants out, a stringent definition of naive CD8+ T cells was applied: CD45RO-CCR7+CD27+CD95-. Peripheral blood mononuclear cells were isolated from buffy coats by standard density gradient centrifugation. Naive CXCR3-negative and CXCR3-positive CD8+ T cells were flow-sorted on a FACSAria III. Total RNA was extracted from sorted cells using an RNeasy Mini Kit. TCRdb shows the sequencer as NextSeq 550. The Human TCR Profiling Kit (MiLaboratory) was used to prepare UMI-labeled 5' RACE TRB cDNA libraries. cDNA synthesis used the entire amount of extracted RNA, and PCR amplification then used the entire amount of cDNA produced. Libraries were prepared in parallel with an identical number of PCR cycles. The original pipeline was this. MIGEC and MiXCR extracted about 50,000 +/- 10,000 unique UMI-labeled TRB cDNA molecules per library, requiring at least two reads per UMI. An average of roughly 40,000 +/- 10,000 functional in-frame TRB CDR3 nucleotide clonotypes without stop codons was found per library. After each sample was downsampled to 5000 UMI-labeled TRB molecules, VDJtools was used to calculate diversity metrics such as normalized Shannon-Wiener and Chao1. VDJtools was used to calculate clonotype-size-weighted physicochemical properties of the central five CDR3 residues, namely interaction energy, strength, volume and Kidera factor 4. TCRdb reprocessed the reads; each CDR3 protein sequence makes one entry, and DNA is unavailable. What appears here as the V and J calls and clone size reflects TCRdb's work, not the paper's. The sample's own table lists 50,000 to 60,000 distinct CDR3 sequences. Approximately 0.42% of the sample belongs to the ten largest clones.

According to the germline V gene, CDR1 reads SQVTM and CDR2 reads ANQGSEA. The CDR3 measures 16 amino acids from cysteine to phenylalanine. Only the protein sequence is given. What the research found in general, with its limitations: Because surface CD5, which is linked to self-reactivity in mice, was comparable between the naive subsets, TCR interaction strength was also inferred from the physicochemical properties of TRB CDR3s. TRBV-TRBJ usage was similar between naive CXCR3-negative and CXCR3-positive cells from the same donor, while memory cells showed distinct patterns. TRB CDR3s from CXCR3-positive naive cells showed higher hydrophobicity (lower Kidera factor 4), lower energy, and higher strength and volume indices than CXCR3-negative naive cells. Repertoire diversity was comparably high in both naive subsets but much lower in memory CD8+ T cells. Freshly isolated PBMCs were used for most assays because CXCR3 expression went down partially after cryopreservation.

This receptor was obtained from a human donor in good health. Some clones in this sample may be carry-over from other donors' samples. Sequenced: naive CXCR3- CD8+ T cells from blood. Sample cell subset or site, as interpreted from the label and publication: CD45RO-CCR7+CD27+CD95- naive CD8+ T cells lacking CXCR3 (TNR3-). The chain couples TRBV29-1 to TRBJ1-6; TCRdb indicates TRBD1, and absent DNA this call remains unverified. The CDR3 in this case is CSVEDLRGQGYSPLHF.